This TCR beta chain emerged from a study of CD8+CD57+ T cells in acquired aplastic anemia. Across the whole study: Sorting CD4+ and CD8+ cells gave DNA averaging roughly 3.2 ug. Broader study findings: Overlap between patients and controls comprised 25 to 30 CD8+ CDR3 sequences.

Patients chosen for sequencing had CD8+CD57+ cells that had expanded, as shown by flow cytometry. Patient blood was sampled before any therapy had been received. This CDR3 spans 16 amino acids. Germline V lookup: CDR1 LGHDT, CDR2 YNNKEL (reference sequence). In the case of this clonotype: What it binds is not known. One end of the junction does not line up with germline, which may come from a read error.

Genomic DNA provided the template from which TCR beta VDJ and CDR3 profiles were obtained. TCRdb reprocessed the reads with MiXCR, giving one entry per CDR3 protein. The data contain about 160,000 distinct CDR3 sequences, around half of them seen just once; the ten biggest clones take up 25% to 40%. The TCR was taken from a human donor with aplastic anemia. The sequencing input was sorted CD4+, CD8+, or CD8+CD57+ T cells (not recorded which) from PBMCs. The J gene is TRBJ2-1, the V gene TRBV3-1; TRBD1 agrees at 7 bases. CDR3 DNA sequence: TGTGCCAGCAGCCCGTACAGGGGTATACGGTACAATGAGCGGTTCTTC. The encoded protein is CASSPYRGIRYNERFF.